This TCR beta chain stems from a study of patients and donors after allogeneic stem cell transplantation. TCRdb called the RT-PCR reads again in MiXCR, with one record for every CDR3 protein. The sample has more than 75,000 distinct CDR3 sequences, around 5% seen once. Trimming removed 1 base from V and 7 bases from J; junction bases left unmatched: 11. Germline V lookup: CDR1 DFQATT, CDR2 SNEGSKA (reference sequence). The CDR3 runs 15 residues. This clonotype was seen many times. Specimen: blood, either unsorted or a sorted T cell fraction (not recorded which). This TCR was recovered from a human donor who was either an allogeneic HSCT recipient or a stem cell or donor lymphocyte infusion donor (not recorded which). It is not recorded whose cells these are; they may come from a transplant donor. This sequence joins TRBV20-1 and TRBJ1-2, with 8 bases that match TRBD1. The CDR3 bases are TGCAGTGCTAGAGCCCCCAATCAGGGGGCTGGTGGCTACACCTTC. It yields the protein CSARAPNQGAGGYTF.